The clone carrying this TCR beta chain was seen a handful of times. The sample originates from a study of T cell repertoires in ileal Crohn's disease. Across the study: At surgery, roughly 35% of patients smoked, with median disease duration about eight years.

The time point: neoterminal ileum biopsy at postoperative endoscopy, about 6 months after surgery. Sequencing was performed with immunoSEQ multiplex PCR; in TCRdb, only in-frame clones are kept and a portion is missing. The profile shows a few thousand clones, 81% of them singletons. The sample comprised ileal tissue. The clonotype originates from an adult with Crohn's disease.

The CDR3 region has the DNA TGTGCCAGCAGCCCGGGACTAAATGAGCAGTTCTTC. This sequence encodes CASSPGLNEQFF. The V gene is TRBV27, the J gene TRBJ2-1, with 7 bases matching TRBD2. Germline CDR1 is MNHEY and CDR2 is SMNVEV (reference sequence). This CDR3 has 12 amino acids. Germline trimming cut 6 bases from V and 7 bases from J; bases unmatched to any gene: 3.